This T cell receptor (beta chain) comes out of a study of early T cells in non-severe SARS-CoV-2 infection. Attached unique molecular identifiers marked individual cDNA molecules. TCRdb ran MiXCR on the 5' RACE reads and lists one entry per CDR3 protein. The profile shows 20,000 to 30,000 distinct CDR3 sequences, approximately 4.8% of them singletons. Sequenced: whole blood. This TCR was sampled from an adult who was a healthcare worker with PCR-confirmed SARS-CoV-2 infection or an uninfected control (not recorded which).

The CDR3 sequence is CASSQDPGQGGDEQFF. The CDR3 DNA sequence: TGTGCCAGCAGCCAAGATCCGGGTCAGGGAGGCGATGAGCAGTTCTTC. The genes are TRBV4-2 and TRBJ2-1, with D possibly matching TRBD2 (6 bases). Germline V lookup: CDR1 LGHNA, CDR2 YNFKEQ. V lost 0 bases and J lost 8, with 17 bases in between. The CDR3 consists of 16 residues.